This T cell receptor beta chain was recorded in a study of cytomegalovirus exposure and HLA in healthy donors. This CDR3 has 16 amino acids. V shed 6 bases and J shed 5 bases, with 17 bases lying between them. CDR1 and CDR2 from the germline V gene are MDHEN and SYDVKM. PCR amplification relied on 60 Vbeta primers (plus 13 Jbeta primers). Data came from immunoSEQ multiplex PCR; TCRdb stores just in-frame clones and leaves some out. This sample has 150,000 or so clones; roughly 87% occur once, and the top ten carry about 5.6%. Sequencing input: PBMCs. The V and J genes are TRBV28 and TRBJ1-6; D is unclear. The TCR sequence derives from a man aged 30-40 years in good health and CMV-seropositive. The CDR3 here is CASSSYPGENNSPLHF. In nucleotides, the CDR3 is TGTGCCAGCAGCTCCTACCCTGGGGAGAATAATTCACCCCTCCACTTT.